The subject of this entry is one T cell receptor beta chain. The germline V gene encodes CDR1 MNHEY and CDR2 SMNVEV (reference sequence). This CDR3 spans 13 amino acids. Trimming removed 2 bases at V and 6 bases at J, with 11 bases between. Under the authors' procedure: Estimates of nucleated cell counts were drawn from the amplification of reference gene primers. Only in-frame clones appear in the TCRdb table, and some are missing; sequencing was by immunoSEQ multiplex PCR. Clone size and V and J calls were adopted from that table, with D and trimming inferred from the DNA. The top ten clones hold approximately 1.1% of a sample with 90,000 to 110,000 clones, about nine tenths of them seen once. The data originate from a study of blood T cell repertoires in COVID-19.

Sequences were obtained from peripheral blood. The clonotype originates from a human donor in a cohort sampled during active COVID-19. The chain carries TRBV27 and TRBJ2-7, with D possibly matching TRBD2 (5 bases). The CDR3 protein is CASSLGSRAEQYF. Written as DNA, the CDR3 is TGTGCCAGCAGTTTAGGGAGTCGGGCCGAGCAGTACTTC.